This TCR beta chain was retrieved from a study of T cells in localized non-small cell lung cancer. CDR1 is MDHEN, CDR2 SYDVKM, per germline. The CDR3 is 12 amino acids. Trimming removed 3 bases from V and 2 bases from J, with 4 bases in between. Broader study findings: Appearance in adjacent lung was seen for a median about 58 of the top 100 tumor clones. Uninvolved adjacent lung had higher T cell clonality than tumor and all other tissues. Longer overall survival was seen with higher T cell density measured in blood.

This clone was seen a few times. What it recognizes is unknown. The method was immunoSEQ multiplex PCR; TCRdb's version includes in-frame clones alone and lacks a portion of them. The sample has approximately 2,500 clones, roughly a third seen once; the top ten hold about 15%. Material: lung tumor tissue, obtained before any cancer treatment. The receptor was derived from a man aged 40 to 70 with stage II lung adenocarcinoma. The rearrangement joins TRBV28 to TRBJ1-1, with D uncertain. CDR3 bases: TGTGCCAGCAGTTTTCGAAACACTGAAGCTTTCTTT. This translates into CASSFRNTEAFF.